Given below is one T cell receptor beta chain in context. Both iRepertoire HTBI primers and Arm-PCR of CDR3 regions were used to build the TCR beta libraries. MiXCR, applied by TCRdb to the multiplex PCR reads, yields one record per CDR3 protein. The sample yields hundreds of thousands of distinct CDR3 sequences, approximately 15% seen once. The CDR3 is 18 amino acids. CDR1 and CDR2 (germline): SGHAT, FQNNGV. V lost 4 bases to trimming and J lost 0 bases, with 22 bases between them. This record comes from a study of regulatory T cells in long-lasting Graves disease. Indicated time point: newly diagnosed GD, antithyroid drugs for less than 3 months. Preparation of the TCR library used RNA extracted from PBMCs. Separately, the same data were catalogued under a study of T cells in Graves' hyperthyroidism and ophthalmopathy. Per that paper: HTBI primers drove first-round RT-PCR of the TCR CDR3. Blood held most thyroid clonotypes expanded above 0.001 frequency.

Sequencing was performed on peripheral blood mononuclear cells (PBMCs), taken at new diagnosis, from a patient treated with antithyroid drugs. This clonotype originated in a woman aged 25 to 39 with Graves disease. This rearrangement joins TRBV11-2 to TRBJ2-7; D is perhaps TRBD1 (6 bases). The CDR3: CASSSFWTPRDNSYEQYF. As DNA, the CDR3 is TGTGCCAGCAGCTCATTTTGGACACCCCGGGACAACTCCTACGAGCAGTACTTC.